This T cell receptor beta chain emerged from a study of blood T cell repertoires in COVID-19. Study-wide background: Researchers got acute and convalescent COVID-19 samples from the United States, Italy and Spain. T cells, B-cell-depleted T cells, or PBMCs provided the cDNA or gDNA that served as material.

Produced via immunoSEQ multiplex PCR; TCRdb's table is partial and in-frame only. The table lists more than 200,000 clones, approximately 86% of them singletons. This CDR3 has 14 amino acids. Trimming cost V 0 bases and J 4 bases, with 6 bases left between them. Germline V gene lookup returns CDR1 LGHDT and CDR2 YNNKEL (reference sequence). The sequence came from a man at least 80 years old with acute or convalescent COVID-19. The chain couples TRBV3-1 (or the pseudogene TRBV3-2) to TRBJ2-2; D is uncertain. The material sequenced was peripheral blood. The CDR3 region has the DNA TGTGCCAGCAGCCAAGATCCGAGCACCGGGGAGCTGTTTTTT. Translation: CASSQDPSTGELFF.